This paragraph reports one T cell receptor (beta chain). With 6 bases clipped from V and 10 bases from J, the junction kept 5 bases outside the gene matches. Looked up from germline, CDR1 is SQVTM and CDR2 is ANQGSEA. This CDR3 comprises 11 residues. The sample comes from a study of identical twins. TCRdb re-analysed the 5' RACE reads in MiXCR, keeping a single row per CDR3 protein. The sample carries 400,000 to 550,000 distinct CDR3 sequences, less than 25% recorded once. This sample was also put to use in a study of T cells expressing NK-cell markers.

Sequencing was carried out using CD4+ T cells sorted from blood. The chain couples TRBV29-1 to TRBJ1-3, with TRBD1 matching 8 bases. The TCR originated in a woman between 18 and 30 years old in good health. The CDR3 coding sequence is TGCAGCGTCGGACAGGGAGAAACCATATATTTT. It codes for CSVGQGETIYF.